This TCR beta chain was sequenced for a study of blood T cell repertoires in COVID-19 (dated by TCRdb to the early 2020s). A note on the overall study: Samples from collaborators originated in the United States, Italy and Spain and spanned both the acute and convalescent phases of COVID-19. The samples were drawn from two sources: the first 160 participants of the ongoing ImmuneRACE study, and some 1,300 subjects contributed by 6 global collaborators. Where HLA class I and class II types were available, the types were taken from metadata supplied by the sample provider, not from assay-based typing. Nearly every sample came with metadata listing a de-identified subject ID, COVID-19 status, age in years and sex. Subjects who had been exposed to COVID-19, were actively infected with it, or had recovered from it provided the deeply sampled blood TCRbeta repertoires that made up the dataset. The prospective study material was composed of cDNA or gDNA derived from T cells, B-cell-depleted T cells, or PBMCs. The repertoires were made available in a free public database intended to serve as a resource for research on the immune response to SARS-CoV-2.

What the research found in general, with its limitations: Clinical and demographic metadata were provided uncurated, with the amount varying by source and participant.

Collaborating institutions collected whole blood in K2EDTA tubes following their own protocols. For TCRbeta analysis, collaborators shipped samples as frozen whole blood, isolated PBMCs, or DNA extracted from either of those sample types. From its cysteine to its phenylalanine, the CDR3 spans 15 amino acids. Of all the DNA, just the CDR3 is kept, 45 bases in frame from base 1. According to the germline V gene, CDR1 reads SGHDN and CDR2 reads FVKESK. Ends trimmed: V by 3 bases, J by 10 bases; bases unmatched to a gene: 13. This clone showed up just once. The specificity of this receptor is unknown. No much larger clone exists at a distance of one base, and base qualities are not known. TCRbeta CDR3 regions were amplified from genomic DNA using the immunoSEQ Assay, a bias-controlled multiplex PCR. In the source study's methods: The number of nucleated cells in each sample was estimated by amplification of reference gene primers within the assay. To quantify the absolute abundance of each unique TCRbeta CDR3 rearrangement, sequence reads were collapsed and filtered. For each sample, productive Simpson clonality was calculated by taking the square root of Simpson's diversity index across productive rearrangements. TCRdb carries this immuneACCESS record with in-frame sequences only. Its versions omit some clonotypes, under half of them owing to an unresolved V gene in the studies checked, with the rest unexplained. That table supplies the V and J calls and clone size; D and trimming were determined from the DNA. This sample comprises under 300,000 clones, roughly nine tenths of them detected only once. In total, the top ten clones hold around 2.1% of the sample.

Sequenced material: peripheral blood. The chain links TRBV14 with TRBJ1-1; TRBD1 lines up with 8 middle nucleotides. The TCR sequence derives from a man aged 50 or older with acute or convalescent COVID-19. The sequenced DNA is TGTGCCAGCAGCCACCGAGGGGGTGACAGGGGAAGAGCTTTCTTT. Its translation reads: CASSHRGGDRGRAFF.